One T cell receptor (beta chain) is described in this entry. The entry originates in a study of T cell changes during pregnancy in multiple sclerosis. Generated by immunoSEQ multiplex PCR, the TCRdb table keeps only in-frame clones and is missing some. The data contain 25,000 to 35,000 clones, around 89% of them singletons. Germline-derived CDR1 and CDR2 are SGHNT and YYREEE (reference sequence). This CDR3 has 17 amino acids. With V trimmed by 1 base and J by 5 bases, 15 bases remained unmatched. The chain links TRBV5-4 to TRBJ2-7; 7 nucleotides align to TRBD2. The source material was CD4+ T cells from peripheral blood mononuclear cells, sampled in the third trimester of pregnancy. The receptor comes from a female donor in good health, enrolled as a control in a pregnancy study. The CDR3 nucleotides read TGTGCCAGCAGCTTGTTGGGATTGGGGAGGGGAGTTCACGAGCAGTACTTC. Its protein product is CASSLLGLGRGVHEQYF.